This T cell receptor (beta chain) was documented in a study of blood T cell repertoires in COVID-19. The assay was immunoSEQ multiplex PCR, and TCRdb's table has in-frame clones only and misses some. The data contain some 100,000 clones, approximately 82% of them singletons. The germline V and J ends were trimmed by 5 bases and 4 bases, with 7 bases remaining between them. Germline loops: CDR1 KGHDR, CDR2 SFDVKD. The CDR3 is made up of 13 amino acids. The TCR sequence derives from a man aged 50 or older with active or convalescent COVID-19. The sequencing sample was made of peripheral blood. This rearrangement joins TRBV24-1 to TRBJ2-2, with D possibly being TRBD1 (5 bases). CDR3 in DNA: TGTGCCACCAGTGCCGACAGCACCGGGGAGCTGTTTTTT. The encoded protein is CATSADSTGELFF.